Listed here are 27 T cell receptor beta chains from one sample, sequenced in a study of response to subunit inactivated influenza vaccine. TCRdb reprocessed the RT-PCR reads with MiXCR, giving one entry per CDR3 protein. This sample has about 650,000 distinct CDR3 sequences; approximately 14% occur once, and the top ten carry 7.5% to 8%. This specimen consisted of PBMCs from blood, obtained approximately 15 days before vaccination. The receptors were gathered from a man aged 45-65 years who received an inactivated influenza vaccine.

This clonotype was seen only a few times. The chain carries TRBV12-3 or TRBV12-4 and TRBJ1-1, with D perhaps TRBD1 (6 bases). The CDR3 runs 14 residues. The V gene lost 5 bases and the J gene lost 7 bases, with 17 bases spanning the gap. The CDR3 reads CASSNRDTESEAFF. CDR3 nucleotide sequence: TGTGCCAGCAGTAACCGGGACACGGAAAGTGAAGCTTTCTTT.

This chain's CDR3 is CASSQVTHHSYEQYF. CDR3 DNA sequence: TGCGCCAGCAGCCAAGTGACACACCACTCCTACGAGCAGTACTTC. V usage is TRBV4-3 and J usage is TRBJ2-7; D is undetermined. V was pared by 1 base and J by 0 bases, with 10 bases between. The germline gives CDR1 LGHNA, CDR2 YSLEER. This CDR3 contains 15 residues.

Only a few counts were recorded for this clonotype. This chain links TRBV30 with TRBJ1-6; D is undetermined. Germline V gene lookup returns CDR1 GTSNPN and CDR2 SVGIG (reference sequence). The CDR3 covers 13 residues. V lost 2 bases to trimming and J lost 7 bases, with 9 bases between them. DNA of the CDR3: TGTGCCTGGAGTAAACAGCAGAATTCACCCCTCCACTTT. Amino acid sequence: CAWSKQQNSPLHF.

V gene TRBV29-1 combines with J gene TRBJ2-5, with 9 bases identical to TRBD2. The CDR3 extends over 13 amino acids. Germline assignment: CDR1 SQVTM and CDR2 ANQGSEA. Unmatched junction bases numbered 1, after V lost 1 base and J lost 4 bases. This CDR3 reads CSVEGGRGETQYF. The DNA for the CDR3 is TGCAGCGTTGAAGGCGGGAGGGGAGAGACCCAGTACTTC. Drawing the rest from reference TRBV29-1 and TRBJ2-5, the complete variable domain is SAVISQKPSRDICQRGTSLTIQCQVDSQVTMMFWYRQQPGQSLTLIATANQGSEATYESGFVIDKFPISRPNLTFSTLTVSNMSPEDSSIYLCSVEGGRGETQYFGPGTRLLVL.

V gene TRBV7-3 combines with J gene TRBJ2-1, with D perhaps TRBD1 (5 bases). Trimming took 5 bases from V and 8 from J, leaving 13 bases between them. CDR1 is SGHTA, CDR2 FQGTGA, per germline. The CDR3 runs 13 residues. The CDR3 loop reads CASSGQWGDEQFF. The CDR3 region has the DNA TGTGCCAGCAGCGGCCAGTGGGGCGATGAGCAGTTCTTC.

In this sample, this clonotype turned up many times. The J gene is TRBJ2-7, the V gene TRBV5-1; either TRBD1 or TRBD2 may fit D (5 bases each). In germline, CDR1 is SGHRS, CDR2 YFSETQ. The CDR3 has 14 amino acids. V lost 4 bases to trimming and J lost 7 bases, with 18 bases between them. The DNA for the CDR3 is TGCGCCAGCAGCGTTACGGGACCCCAGTTTGAGCAGTACTTC. Its protein product is CASSVTGPQFEQYF.

The chain joins TRBV15 to TRBJ2-5; 10 bases are a match to TRBD1. Trimming removed 3 bases from V and 2 bases from J; junction bases left unmatched: 3. The CDR3 is made up of 15 amino acids. Germline V gene lookup returns CDR1 LNHNV and CDR2 YYDKDF (reference sequence). The CDR3 DNA follows: TGTGCCACCAGCAGGTGGGGACAGGGGCAAGAGACCCAGTACTTC. Encoded protein: CATSRWGQGQETQYF. Supplemented by reference TRBV15 and TRBJ2-5, the full variable domain reads DAMVIQNPRYQVTQFGKPVTLSCSQTLNHNVMYWYQQKSSQAPKLLFHYYDKDFNNEADTPDNFQSRRPNTSFCFLDIRSPGLGDTAMYLCATSRWGQGQETQYFGPGTRLLVL.

The J gene is TRBJ2-5, the V gene TRBV7-9, with D perhaps matching TRBD1 or TRBD2 (6 bases each). Germline CDR1 is SEHNR and CDR2 is FQNEAQ (reference sequence). V lost 4 bases to trimming and J lost 5 bases, with 20 bases between them. CDR3 length equals 16 residues. The CDR3 sequence: CASSSNTGYAGETQYF. For the CDR3, the DNA is TGTGCCAGCAGCTCCAACACAGGGTACGCGGGGGAGACCCAGTACTTC.

In this sample, this clonotype turned up a few times. The V gene is TRBV7-2, the J gene TRBJ2-1; 9 bases line up with TRBD2. CDR1 and CDR2 (germline): SGHTA, FQGNSA. V lost 0 bases, J lost 8 bases, and 5 bases stayed unmatched. The CDR3 length is 15 residues. CDR3 DNA: TGTGCCAGCAGCTTAGCGGGCGGGAGGGATTATGAGCAGTTCTTC. Translation gives CASSLAGGRDYEQFF.

This clonotype appeared a few times. The rearrangement joins TRBV3-1 to TRBJ2-7; possibly TRBD1 or TRBD2 for D (6 bases each). Germline CDR1 reads LGHDT; CDR2 reads YNNKEL (reference sequence). With 0 bases removed from V and 6 bases from J, the gap between germline ends came to 12 bases. The CDR3 has 14 residues. CDR3 sequence: CASSQDWGAVEQYF. DNA for the CDR3: TGTGCCAGCAGCCAAGATTGGGGGGCCGTCGAGCAGTACTTC.

The table lists this clonotype with a few counts. This rearrangement joins TRBV20-1 to TRBJ2-5; D unresolved. CDR3 length equals 12 residues. Germline loops: CDR1 DFQATT, CDR2 SNEGSKA (reference sequence). V shed 3 bases and J shed 5 bases, with 10 bases lying between them. As DNA, the CDR3 is TGCAGTGCTAGTAGCCACTTGGAGACCCAGTACTTC. Protein: CSASSHLETQYF.

This clonotype was seen a handful of times. The chain recombines TRBV29-1 with TRBJ2-1; D is unresolved. From germline, CDR1 is SQVTM and CDR2 ANQGSEA. V gave up 4 bases and J gave up 0 bases, with 7 bases separating them. The CDR3 sequence is 13 residues long. The CDR3, as DNA: TGCAGCGTTGCCTGGAGCTCCTACAATGAGCAGTTCTTC. Translation: CSVAWSSYNEQFF.

The chain combines TRBV2 with TRBJ2-5; 7 positions agree with TRBD1. The trim removed 1 base at V and 4 bases at J, leaving 6 bases unmatched. Germline assignment: CDR1 SNHLY and CDR2 FYNNEI. This CDR3 spans 15 amino acids. The CDR3 here is CASSEGQGFGETQYF. CDR3 DNA: TGTGCCAGCAGTGAAGGACAGGGCTTTGGAGAGACCCAGTACTTC.

This clonotype has just a few counts. The chain combines TRBV11-2 with TRBJ2-3; D gene unclear. This CDR3 has 13 residues. V lost 1 base to trimming and J lost 6 bases, with 8 bases between them. Per germline, CDR1 SGHAT and CDR2 FQNNGV. The CDR3 reads CASSLVSSDTQYF. In DNA, the CDR3 is TGTGCCAGCAGCTTAGTCTCATCTGATACGCAGTATTTT.

The chain recombines TRBV7-9 with TRBJ2-5; 8 bases map to TRBD1. The trim removed 5 bases at V and 2 bases at J, leaving 7 bases unmatched. In germline, CDR1 is SEHNR, CDR2 FQNEAQ (reference sequence). The CDR3 consists of 15 residues. Here the CDR3 DNA reads TGTGCCAGCAGCGGACGGACAGGGAGGCAAGAGACCCAGTACTTC. Its translation: CASSGRTGRQETQYF. Filled out from reference TRBV7-9 and TRBJ2-5, the complete variable domain reads DTGVSQNPRHKITKRGQNVTFRCDPISEHNRLYWYRQTLGQGPEFLTYFQNEAQLEKSRLLSDRFSAERPKGSFSTLEIQRTEQGDSAMYLCASSGRTGRQETQYFGPGTRLLVL.

The rearrangement joins TRBV7-8 to TRBJ2-3; D is perhaps TRBD2 (6 bases). This CDR3 is built from 18 residues. With 0 bases removed from V and 0 bases from J, the gap between germline ends came to 16 bases. Germline lookup yields CDR1 SGHVS and CDR2 FQNEAQ. The CDR3 here is CASSLAWSGVASTDTQYF. The CDR3 DNA sequence: TGTGCCAGCAGCTTAGCCTGGTCGGGGGTCGCCAGCACAGATACGCAGTATTTT.

The J gene is TRBJ2-7, the V gene TRBV7-3; D might be TRBD2 (6 bases). V lost 0 bases, J lost 1 base, and 7 bases lay in between. The CDR3 runs 14 residues. Per germline, CDR1 SGHTA and CDR2 FQGTGA. The CDR3 spells CASSLTRDSYEQYF. The CDR3 bases are TGTGCCAGCAGCTTAACGCGGGATTCCTACGAGCAGTACTTC.

This clonotype has more than one count but fewer than ten. The J gene is TRBJ1-2, the V gene TRBV3-1; no clear D gene. CDR1 and CDR2 (germline): LGHDT, YNNKEL (reference sequence). The CDR3 runs to 14 residues. V lost 5 bases and J 8 bases, leaving 18 bases between the germline ends. The CDR3: CASSVTGSTGGYTF. The DNA of the CDR3 is TGTGCCAGCAGCGTAACGGGATCTACTGGGGGCTACACCTTC.

The CDR3, as DNA: TGTGCCAGCTCACCATTACTAGCGGGGGGGAATGGTGAGCAGTTCTTC. Encoded protein: CASSPLLAGGNGEQFF. This rearrangement joins TRBV18 to TRBJ2-1, with 13 bases identical to TRBD2. After removal of 2 bases from V and 9 bases from J, the junction contained 7 bases not matched to a gene. Looked up from germline, CDR1 is KGHSH and CDR2 is LQKENI. This CDR3 has 16 residues.

This clonotype occurred a few times. The chain joins TRBV5-6 to TRBJ2-2, with D hard to call. In germline, CDR1 is SGHDT, CDR2 YYEEEE. The CDR3 runs 14 residues. The ends were cut back, 2 bases at V and 4 bases at J, with 9 bases in the middle. CDR3 residues: CASSFRASTGELFF. CDR3 in DNA: TGTGCCAGCAGCTTTCGGGCCAGCACCGGGGAGCTGTTTTTT. Together with reference TRBV5-6 and TRBJ2-2, the CDR3 gives the full variable domain: DAGVTQSPTHLIKTRGQQVTLRCSPKSGHDTVSWYQQALGQGPQFIFQYYEEEERQRGNFPDRFSGHQFPNYSSELNVNALLLGDSALYLCASSFRASTGELFFGEGSRLTVL.

This clonotype came up a few times. The chain is built from TRBV5-1 and TRBJ2-3; 12 bases map to TRBD2. The germline V gene encodes CDR1 SGHRS and CDR2 YFSETQ. The junction had 12 bases not matched to a gene; V was cut back by 7 bases and J by 0 bases. There are 18 residues in the CDR3. The CDR3 DNA is TGCGCCAGCGCGAATTATAGGACTAGCGGGGTCAGCACAGATACGCAGTATTTT. It specifies CASANYRTSGVSTDTQYF.

The chain links TRBV20-1 to TRBJ1-6, with D unclear. The CDR3 is 15 residues long. Trimming left V 4 bases short and J 0 bases short, with 10 bases between. From germline, CDR1 is DFQATT and CDR2 SNEGSKA (reference sequence). This CDR3 reads CSATLQSSYNSPLHF. CDR3 coding DNA: TGCAGTGCTACCCTACAGAGCTCCTATAATTCACCCCTCCACTTT.

The chain employs TRBV6-5 and TRBJ1-4; TRBD1 matches at 9 bases. Trimming cost V 0 bases and J 4 bases; bases outside gene matches: 3. This CDR3 comprises 16 residues. Germline values: CDR1 MNHEY, CDR2 SVGAGI. The DNA of the CDR3 is TGTGCCAGCAGTTACTCACCGGGACAGGGTAATGAAAAACTGTTTTTT. This gives the protein CASSYSPGQGNEKLFF.

This clonotype has a handful of counts. This sequence joins TRBV29-1 and TRBJ2-5; 9 bases align to TRBD1. CDR1 is SQVTM and CDR2 is ANQGSEA in the germline V gene. The junction had 16 bases not matched to a gene; V was cut back by 7 bases and J by 4 bases. The CDR3 runs 16 residues. CDR3 in DNA: TGCAGCGCCTCCCTTACAGGGGGCTCGATGGCAGAGACCCAGTACTTC. It codes for CSASLTGGSMAETQYF.

This clonotype was seen a handful of times. J is TRBJ1-1 and V is TRBV6-5; D is unclear. V was pared by 2 bases and J by 4 bases, with 14 bases between. The germline CDR1 and CDR2 sequences are MNHEY and SVGAGI. The CDR3 has 15 amino acids. CDR3: CASSYGQAGITEAFF. For the CDR3, the DNA is TGTGCCAGCAGTTACGGGCAGGCCGGTATCACTGAAGCTTTCTTT.

This clonotype was counted at least ten times. J is TRBJ2-5 and V is TRBV3-1; D remains unclear. Trimming removed 0 bases at V and 5 bases at J, with 10 bases between. The germline gives CDR1 LGHDT, CDR2 YNNKEL (reference sequence). This CDR3 comprises 14 residues. CDR3: CASSQEAIGETQYF. DNA of the CDR3: TGTGCCAGCAGCCAAGAAGCAATTGGGGAGACCCAGTACTTC.

This clonotype came up many times. The chain couples TRBV13 to TRBJ2-7; 10 bases match TRBD2. With V trimmed by 2 bases and J by 2 bases, 6 bases remained unmatched. From germline, CDR1 is PRHDT and CDR2 FYEKMQ (reference sequence). This CDR3 spans 16 amino acids. CDR3 region: CASSLLFLAGAYEQYF. The CDR3 DNA is TGTGCCAGCAGCTTACTCTTCCTAGCGGGAGCCTACGAGCAGTACTTC.